The 16 T cell receptor beta chains in this list originate from one sample, sequenced in a study of cytomegalovirus exposure and HLA in healthy donors. The PCR contained 60 Vbeta and 13 Jbeta primers. Only in-frame clones appear in the TCRdb table, and some are missing; sequencing was by immunoSEQ multiplex PCR. The data hold about 130,000 clones, with approximately 72% observed a single time. The sequenced sample was PBMCs. The receptors shown here come from a human donor in good health.

The chain has TRBV7-9 and TRBJ2-7; 8 bases align to TRBD1. The CDR3 is 12 amino acids. Germline V CDR1 and CDR2: SEHNR, FQNEAQ (reference sequence). Losses at the gene ends were 5 bases for V and 7 bases for J; bases not matched to a gene: 4. The CDR3 DNA reads as TGTGCCAGCAGCCAGGGGGCTGGTGAGCAGTACTTC. Its translation is CASSQGAGEQYF.

This chain connects TRBV6-5 to TRBJ2-7, with D possibly being TRBD2 (6 bases). V lost 0 bases, J lost 0 bases, and 12 bases lay in between. The CDR3 consists of 16 residues. From germline, CDR1 is MNHEY and CDR2 SVGAGI. The CDR3 reads CASSYSGGSRSYEQYF. The CDR3 bases are TGTGCCAGCAGTTACTCTGGAGGGTCGCGCTCCTACGAGCAGTACTTC.

This clone appeared a single time. J is TRBJ1-6 and V is TRBV30; TRBD1 might be the D (5 bases). There are 13 residues in the CDR3. V was cut by 2 bases and J by 10 bases, with 12 bases left in between. Germline V gives CDR1 GTSNPN, CDR2 SVGIG (reference sequence). DNA of the CDR3: TGTGCCTGGAGTACTCCAGGGCTATCACCCCTCCACTTT. It yields the protein CAWSTPGLSPLHF.

V gene TRBV28 combines with J gene TRBJ2-1, with 10 positions matching TRBD1. The germline CDR1 and CDR2 sequences are MDHEN and SYDVKM. The V and J ends lost 6 bases and 3 bases, in that order; junction bases with no gene match: 2. The CDR3 has 14 amino acids. The CDR3 DNA sequence: TGTGCCAGCAGGGGACAGGGGATCTACAATGAGCAGTTCTTC. It translates to CASRGQGIYNEQFF.

The V gene is TRBV29-1, the J gene TRBJ2-7; perhaps TRBD2 as D (6 bases). Trimming took off 7 bases at V and 2 bases at J, with 12 bases between the two ends. This CDR3 has 12 amino acids. The germline V gene encodes CDR1 SQVTM and CDR2 ANQGSEA. CDR3 DNA: TGCAGCGCCATGGGGGGACCCTACGAGCAGTACTTC. Translated, it gives CSAMGGPYEQYF.

The chain combines TRBV2 with TRBJ2-7; TRBD1 is a possible D gene (5 bases). Trimming took 1 base from V and 3 from J, leaving 7 bases between them. This CDR3 is 13 amino acids long. Germline-derived CDR1 and CDR2 are SNHLY and FYNNEI. The CDR3 spells CASSEEGVYEQYF. CDR3 nucleotides: TGTGCCAGCAGTGAAGAAGGGGTCTACGAGCAGTACTTC.

The genes are TRBV30 and TRBJ2-2; unclear D gene. Trimming stripped 0 bases from V and 0 bases from J, with 5 bases between. The CDR3 runs to 14 residues. Germline V gene lookup returns CDR1 GTSNPN and CDR2 SVGIG (reference sequence). The CDR3 loop reads CAWSVFSNTGELFF. The CDR3, as DNA: TGTGCCTGGAGTGTTTTCTCGAACACCGGGGAGCTGTTTTTT.

The rearrangement uses TRBV7-8 and TRBJ2-3, with 7 positions matching TRBD2. V was clipped by 8 bases and J by 3 bases; unmatched bases: 11. The CDR3 consists of 15 residues. The germline CDR1 and CDR2 sequences are SGHVS and FQNEAQ. For the CDR3, the DNA is TGTGCCAGCGGGAGGGCCCGGAGGTTTACAGATACGCAGTATTTT. Its translation is CASGRARRFTDTQYF. The full variable domain, with the rest looked up from reference TRBV7-8 and TRBJ2-3, is GAGVSQSPRYKVAKRGQDVALRCDPISGHVSLFWYQQALGQGPEFLTYFQNEAQLDKSGLPSDRFFAERPEGSVSTLKIQRTQQEDSAVYLCASGRARRFTDTQYFGPGTRLTVL.

In the case of this clone: An end of the junction does not agree with germline; a read error may underlie this. This chain links TRBV7-9 with TRBJ2-1, with TRBD2 as a possible D gene (5 bases). This CDR3 has 15 residues. The germline gives CDR1 SEHNR, CDR2 FQNEAQ (reference sequence). CDR3 in amino acids: CSSSLLVGSYNEQFF. The DNA for the CDR3 is TGTTCCAGCAGCTTACTAGTCGGCTCCTACAATGAGCAGTTCTTC.

V gene TRBV4-1 combines with J gene TRBJ1-2; D is perhaps TRBD1 (5 bases). V was cut by 1 base and J by 7 bases, with 10 bases left in between. CDR1 MGHRA and CDR2 YSYEKL come from the germline V gene. This CDR3 contains 13 residues. CDR3 coding DNA: TGCGCCAGCAGCCAAGGAGGAGGGGCTGGCTACACCTTC. This sequence encodes CASSQGGGAGYTF.

Only a few counts were recorded for this clone. The J gene is TRBJ2-5, the V gene TRBV5-4; 8 bases line up with TRBD2. Germline loops: CDR1 SGHNT, CDR2 YYREEE (reference sequence). The CDR3 is made up of 16 amino acids. V trimming: 4 bases; J trimming: 2 bases; junction bases outside the gene matches: 10. The CDR3 region is CASSLAGSGRQETQYF. CDR3 nucleotides: TGTGCCAGCAGCCTGGCGGGGAGCGGGAGACAAGAGACCCAGTACTTC.

This clone came up a few times. The chain employs TRBV4-3 and TRBJ2-1, with D perhaps matching TRBD2 (7 bases). The V and J ends lost 0 bases and 12 bases respectively, with 15 bases between them. CDR3 length: 14 amino acids. Germline V gene lookup returns CDR1 LGHNA and CDR2 YSLEER. The CDR3 DNA follows: TGCGCCAGCAGCCAAGATTCGACGGGGGGCCGGCAGTTCTTC. It is translated as CASSQDSTGGRQFF.

The chain links TRBV9 to TRBJ2-5, with 9 nucleotides matching TRBD2. CDR1 is SGDLS, CDR2 YYNGEE, per germline. The CDR3 is 15 residues long. V was pared by 0 bases and J by 9 bases, with 9 bases of the junction left unmatched. CDR3 residues: CASSVEGTSRPAQYF. In DNA, the CDR3 is TGTGCCAGCAGCGTAGAGGGGACTAGCCGCCCGGCCCAGTACTTC.

The V gene is TRBV28, the J gene TRBJ1-4; D is uncertain. The CDR3 runs 14 residues. Per germline, CDR1 MDHEN and CDR2 SYDVKM. Trimming cost V 6 bases and J 3 bases, with 11 bases left between them. The CDR3 DNA is TGTGCCAGCAGGGAGGGAGAGCCTAATGAAAAACTGTTTTTT. Its protein is CASREGEPNEKLFF. The full variable domain, completed using reference TRBV28 and TRBJ1-4, is DVKVTQSSRYLVKRTGEKVFLECVQDMDHENMFWYRQDPGLGLRLIYFSYDVKMKEKGDIPEGYSVSREKKERFSLILESASTNQTSMYLCASREGEPNEKLFFGSGTQLSVL.

V and J are TRBV6-4 and TRBJ2-3, with 8 bases matching TRBD2. J lost 1 base, V lost 3 bases, and 6 bases had no gene match. The germline CDR1 and CDR2 sequences are MRHNA and SNTAGT. The CDR3 is 16 amino acids. CDR3 nucleotide sequence: TGTGCCAGCAGTGAGTCGGCAGCGGGGGGCACAGATACGCAGTATTTT. As protein: CASSESAAGGTDTQYF.

The chain couples TRBV11-2 to TRBJ2-1; D might be TRBD1 (5 bases). Germline values: CDR1 SGHAT, CDR2 FQNNGV. CDR3 size: 14 residues. V shed 5 bases and J shed 4 bases, with 12 bases lying between them. CDR3 in amino acids: CASSARTHYNEQFF. Here the CDR3 DNA reads TGTGCCAGCAGCGCTAGGACACATTACAATGAGCAGTTCTTC.